This TCR beta chain was captured by sequencing in a study of T-cell memory formation after mild COVID-19 (dated by TCRdb to about 2021). Background for the entire study: TCR sequence clusters from the two donors were largely donor specific. T-cell clones expanding and contracting after mild COVID-19 in two donors were tracked by longitudinal TCRalpha and TCRbeta repertoire sequencing. The cohort comprised two young, previously healthy adult volunteers, one female and one male. Overall study outcomes, separate from this receptor: Contracting CD4+ clones turned up mainly in the CM and EM memory subsets, whereas EMRA was where CD8+ clones were enriched. Whether the second-wave clones peaking on day 37 were SARS-CoV-2 specific was not confirmed. Some responding clones were found in pre-infection memory, which suggests that pre-existing cross-reactive memory T cells took part in the SARS-CoV-2 response. Only a couple of mild cases were covered by the study, and larger cohorts that include severe cases with pre-infection samples were considered necessary. Clones that contracted from day 15 to 85 showed balanced CD4/CD8 phenotypes, whereas a second wave of clones that expanded from day 15 to 37 leaned towards CD4+.

Sequencing was performed on an Illumina NovaSeq 6000. TCRalpha and TCRbeta cDNA libraries were built by 5'RACE with constant-segment primers, adding sample barcodes and unique molecular identifiers. Trizol reagent was used to extract RNA from every sample. The libraries were amplified in two PCR steps, and the second step added a second sample barcode and Illumina TruSeq adapters. Sequencing of the libraries was done on an Illumina NovaSeq, producing 2 x 150 bp paired-end reads. Per the original workflow: Reads were demultiplexed and collapsed into UMI-guided consensus sequences with migec v1.2.7. Using mixcr v2.1.11, the UMI consensuses were aligned to TRA and TRB V and J templates and assembled into clonotypes. A clonotype was counted as expanded or contracted only when both edgeR and NoisET called the clonotype significant, with the noise models trained on biological replicates. For edgeR calls, the cutoffs were a false discovery rate-adjusted p below 0.01 and a log2 fold-change threshold of 1. As an exploratory analysis of dynamics, max-normalized trajectories of the 1000 most abundant clonotypes were examined by PCA with hierarchical clustering. Separately sequenced CD4+ and CD8+ repertoires were used to assign a CD4 or CD8 phenotype to each responding clone. Using fastp at Q25 and MiXCR, TCRdb reprocessed the public reads and kept productive beta chains. Identical CDR3 protein sequences are pooled into one entry, listed with their most common genes and DNA. These V and J calls originate from TCRdb's pipeline instead of the authors' own analysis. The sample table shows about 400,000 distinct CDR3 sequences, and 20% to 25% are seen once. The biggest ten clones account for roughly 9.7% of the sample.

The CDR3 goes from the cysteine to the phenylalanine over 17 residues. Of all the DNA, just the CDR3 is kept, 51 bases in frame from base 1. Per the germline V gene (reference sequence), LNHDA is the CDR1 and SQIVND is the CDR2. Trimming leaves V shorter by 0 bases and J shorter by 7 bases, with the junction holding 7 bases beyond the gene matches. Ficoll-Paque density gradient centrifugation was the method used to isolate PBMCs. Points on this clonotype: Its antigen specificity is not known. Per-nucleotide qualities are absent, and no much larger clonotype sits a single base away.

The rearrangement combines TRBV19 with TRBJ2-2; TRBD2 lines up with 11 middle nucleotides. The sequenced sample was PBMCs or a T cell subset sorted from them (not recorded which). The TCR sequence derives from an adult woman who had mild COVID-19 (a few samples of this study predate the infection). The sample titles of this study are shuffled in the database, so cell type and time point are left out; the donor was told from shared clones. The sequenced DNA is TGTGCCAGTAGTATAGACCCTAGCGGGAGGCTCAGCGGGGAGCTGTTTTTT. Its product reads: CASSIDPSGRLSGELFF.